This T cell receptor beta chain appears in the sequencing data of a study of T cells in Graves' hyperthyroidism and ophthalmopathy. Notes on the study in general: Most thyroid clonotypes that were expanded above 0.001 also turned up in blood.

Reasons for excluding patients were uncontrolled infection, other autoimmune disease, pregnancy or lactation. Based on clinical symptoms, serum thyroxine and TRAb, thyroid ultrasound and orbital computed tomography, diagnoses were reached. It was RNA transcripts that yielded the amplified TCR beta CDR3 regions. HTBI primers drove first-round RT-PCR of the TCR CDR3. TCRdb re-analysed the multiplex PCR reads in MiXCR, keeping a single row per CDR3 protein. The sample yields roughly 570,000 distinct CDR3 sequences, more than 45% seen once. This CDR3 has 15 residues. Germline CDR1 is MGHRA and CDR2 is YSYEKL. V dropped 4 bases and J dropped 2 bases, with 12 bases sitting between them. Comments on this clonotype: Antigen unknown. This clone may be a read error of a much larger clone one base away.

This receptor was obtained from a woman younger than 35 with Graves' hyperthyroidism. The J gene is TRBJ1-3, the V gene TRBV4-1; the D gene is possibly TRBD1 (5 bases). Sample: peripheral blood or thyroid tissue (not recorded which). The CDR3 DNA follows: TGCGCCAGCAGCCGACGACAGAGCCCTGGAAACACCATATATTTT. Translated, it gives CASSRRQSPGNTIYF.